Below, 11 T cell receptor beta chains from the same sample are listed, as sequenced in a study of shared clonotypes between healthy human individuals. Profiled with immunoSEQ multiplex PCR; TCRdb holds only in-frame clones, not every one. Of some 1 million clones in the sample, roughly 80% were seen once. Material: memory CD4+ T cells sorted from blood. The subset is: CD45RA-negative fraction. These receptor sequences come from a man between 18 and 29 years old in good health.

The sample holds one count of this clone. V and J are TRBV6-5 and TRBJ2-5; 12 nucleotides agree with TRBD1. The CDR3 runs to 15 residues. Trimming took 5 bases from V and 4 from J; bases not matched to a gene: 5. Looked up from germline, CDR1 is MNHEY and CDR2 is SVGAGI. The CDR3 sequence: CASSLRDRGRETQYF. For the CDR3, the DNA is TGTGCCAGCAGTCTACGGGACAGGGGGCGAGAGACCCAGTACTTC.

Concerning this clone itself: The same CDR3 can be traced to other DNA sequences in this sample. The V and J genes are TRBV5-1 and TRBJ1-1; 7 bases line up with TRBD1. Germline CDR1 is SGHRS and CDR2 is YFSETQ. Trimming took 3 bases from V and 0 from J; bases not matched to a gene: 2. This CDR3 region has 14 residues. CDR3 amino acids: CASSSTGLNTEAFF. Written as DNA, the CDR3 is TGCGCCAGCAGCTCGACAGGGCTGAACACTGAAGCTTTCTTT.

This clone was seen once. The genes are TRBV7-2 and TRBJ1-3, with TRBD1 matching 9 bases. The CDR3 is made up of 15 amino acids. V shed 5 bases, J shed 7 bases, and the junction held 9 bases outside the gene matches. CDR1 and CDR2 from the germline V gene are SGHTA and FQGNSA. CDR3 region: CASSPDRGNWNTIYF. In DNA, the CDR3 is TGTGCCAGCAGCCCGGACAGGGGAAATTGGAACACCATATATTTT.

The V gene is TRBV18, the J gene TRBJ1-2, with D unclear. The CDR3 totals 13 residues. Germline loops: CDR1 KGHSH, CDR2 LQKENI. The V and J ends lost 5 bases and 4 bases respectively, with 11 bases between them. CDR3 nucleotides: TGTGCCAGCTCAGGAGACACCTCCTATGGCTACACCTTC. Amino acids: CASSGDTSYGYTF.

The CDR3 loop is CASSLGASGRVYEQYF. In nucleotides, the CDR3 is TGTGCCAGCAGCTTAGGAGCTAGCGGCAGAGTCTACGAGCAGTACTTC. This chain joins TRBV11-2 and TRBJ2-7; TRBD2 aligns across 7 bases. CDR1 is SGHAT, CDR2 FQNNGV, per germline. The CDR3 contains 16 residues. V trimming: 1 base; J trimming: 3 bases; junction bases outside the gene matches: 9.

In DNA form, the CDR3 reads TGTGCCAGCTCACCACAGGGTCAACCCAATCAGCCCCAGCATTTT. Its protein product is CASSPQGQPNQPQHF. The gene calls are TRBV18 and TRBJ1-5, with D unresolved. V lost 1 base to trimming and J lost 3 bases, with 10 bases between them. The V gene's germline CDR1 is KGHSH and CDR2 LQKENI. The CDR3 spans 15 residues.

V and J are TRBV6-1 and TRBJ2-7; D is ambiguous. Germline CDR1 reads MNHNS; CDR2 reads SASEGT. The CDR3 has 16 amino acids. V gave up 2 bases and J gave up 2 bases, with 16 bases separating them. CDR3 sequence (DNA): TGTGCCAGCAGTGAAATAGGCAGATCGATAGCCTACGAGCAGTACTTC. It codes for CASSEIGRSIAYEQYF.

The chain carries TRBV18 and TRBJ2-3; 7 positions agree with TRBD1. After removal of 3 bases from V and 1 base from J, the junction contained 10 bases not matched to a gene. There are 17 residues in the CDR3. The germline V gene has CDR1 KGHSH and CDR2 LQKENI. The CDR3: CASSPMGQLKGTDTQYF. DNA for the CDR3: TGTGCCAGCTCACCTATGGGACAGCTTAAGGGCACAGATACGCAGTATTTT.

Only one count was recorded for this clone. This chain connects TRBV18 to TRBJ2-2, with TRBD2 identical over 7 bases. The germline gives CDR1 KGHSH, CDR2 LQKENI. The CDR3 length is 15 residues. The V and J ends lost 1 base and 4 bases, in that order; junction bases with no gene match: 3. The CDR3 bases are TGTGCCAGCTCACCACAGGGCGGGGGCACCGGGGAGCTGTTTTTT. It is translated as CASSPQGGGTGELFF.

This clone has more than one count but fewer than ten. The J gene is TRBJ1-4, the V gene TRBV27; tentative D call: TRBD1 (5 bases). Germline-derived CDR1 and CDR2 are MNHEY and SMNVEV (reference sequence). The length of the CDR3 is 13 residues. Trimming took 10 bases from V and 4 from J, leaving 13 bases between them. CDR3 sequence reads: CATAPGNNEKLFF. DNA for the CDR3: TGTGCCACCGCTCCAGGGAATAATGAAAAACTGTTTTTT.

V usage is TRBV4-1 and J usage is TRBJ2-1; 8 positions agree with TRBD1. The junction had 4 bases not matched to a gene; V was cut back by 0 bases and J by 3 bases. This CDR3 contains 16 residues. Germline V gene sequence: CDR1 MGHRA, CDR2 YSYEKL. For the CDR3, the DNA is TGCGCCAGCAGCCAAGATACAGGGGGGTACTACAATGAGCAGTTCTTC. Protein sequence: CASSQDTGGYYNEQFF.